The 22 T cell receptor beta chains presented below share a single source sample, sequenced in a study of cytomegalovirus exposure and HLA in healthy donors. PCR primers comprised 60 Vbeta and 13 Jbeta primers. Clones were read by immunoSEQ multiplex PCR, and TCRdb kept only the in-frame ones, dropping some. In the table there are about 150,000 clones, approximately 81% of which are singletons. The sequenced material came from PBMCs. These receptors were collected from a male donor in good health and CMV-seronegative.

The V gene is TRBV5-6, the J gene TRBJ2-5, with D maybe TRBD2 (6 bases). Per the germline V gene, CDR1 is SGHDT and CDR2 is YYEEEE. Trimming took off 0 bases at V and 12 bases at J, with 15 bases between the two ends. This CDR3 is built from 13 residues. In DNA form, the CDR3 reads TGTGCCAGCAGCTTGGCCCGGACGGGGGTCGAGTACTTC. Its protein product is CASSLARTGVEYF.

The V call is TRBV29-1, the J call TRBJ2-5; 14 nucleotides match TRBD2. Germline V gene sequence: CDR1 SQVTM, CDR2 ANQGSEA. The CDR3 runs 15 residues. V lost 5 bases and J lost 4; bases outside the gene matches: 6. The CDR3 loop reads CSVPGTSGRRETQYF. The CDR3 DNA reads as TGCAGCGTTCCCGGGACTAGCGGGAGAAGAGAGACCCAGTACTTC.

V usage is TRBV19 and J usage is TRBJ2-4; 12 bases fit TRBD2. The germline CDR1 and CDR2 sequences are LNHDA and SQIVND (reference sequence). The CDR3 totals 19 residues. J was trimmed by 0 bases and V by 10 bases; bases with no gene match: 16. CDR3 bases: TGTGCCACTCAGCGTCAAGGGACTAGCGGGCCTCTAGCCAAAAACATTCAGTACTTC. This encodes CATQRQGTSGPLAKNIQYF. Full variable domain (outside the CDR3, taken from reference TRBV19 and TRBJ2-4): DGGITQSPKYLFRKEGQNVTLSCEQNLNHDAMYWYRQDPGQGLRLIYYSQIVNDFQKGDIAEGYSVSREKKESFPLTVTSAQKNPTAFYLCATQRQGTSGPLAKNIQYFGAGTRLSVL.

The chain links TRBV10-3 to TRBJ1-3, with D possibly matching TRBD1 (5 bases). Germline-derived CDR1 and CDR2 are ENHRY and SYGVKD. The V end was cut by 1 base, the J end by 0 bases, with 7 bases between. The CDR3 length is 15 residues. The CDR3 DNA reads TGTGCCATCAGTGAGTTCAGGGTCTCTGGAAACACCATATATTTT. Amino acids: CAISEFRVSGNTIYF.

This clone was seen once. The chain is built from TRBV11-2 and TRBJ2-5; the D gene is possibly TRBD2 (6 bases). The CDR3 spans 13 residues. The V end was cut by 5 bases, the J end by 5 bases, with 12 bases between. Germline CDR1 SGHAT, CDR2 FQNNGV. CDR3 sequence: CASSTSRGETQYF. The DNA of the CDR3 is TGTGCCAGCAGCACTAGTCGGGGGGAGACCCAGTACTTC.

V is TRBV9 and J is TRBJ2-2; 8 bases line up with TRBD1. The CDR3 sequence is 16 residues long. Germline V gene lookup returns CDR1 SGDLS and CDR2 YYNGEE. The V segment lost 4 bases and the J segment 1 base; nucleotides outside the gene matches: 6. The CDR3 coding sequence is TGTGCCAGCAGCTCCGGGACAGGACTGAACACCGGGGAGCTGTTTTTT. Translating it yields CASSSGTGLNTGELFF.

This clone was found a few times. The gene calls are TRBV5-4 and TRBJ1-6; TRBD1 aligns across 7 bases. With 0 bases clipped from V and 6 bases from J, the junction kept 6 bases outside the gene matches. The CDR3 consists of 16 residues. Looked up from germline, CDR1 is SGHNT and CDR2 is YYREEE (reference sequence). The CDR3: CASSLGQGQSNSPLHF. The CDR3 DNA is TGTGCCAGCAGCTTGGGACAGGGTCAATCTAATTCACCCCTCCACTTT.

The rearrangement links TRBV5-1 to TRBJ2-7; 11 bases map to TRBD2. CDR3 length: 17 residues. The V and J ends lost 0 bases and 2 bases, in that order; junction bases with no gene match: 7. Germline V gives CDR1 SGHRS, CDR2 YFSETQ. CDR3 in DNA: TGCGCCAGCAGCTTGGAGGTAGCGGGGGGGCCACCCTACGAGCAGTACTTC. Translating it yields CASSLEVAGGPPYEQYF.

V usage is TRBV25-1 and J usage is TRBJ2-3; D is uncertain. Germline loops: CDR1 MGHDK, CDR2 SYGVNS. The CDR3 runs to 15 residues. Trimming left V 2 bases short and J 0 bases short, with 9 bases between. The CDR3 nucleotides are TGTGCCAGCAGTGAACGCGGAGTTAGCACAGATACGCAGTATTTT. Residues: CASSERGVSTDTQYF.

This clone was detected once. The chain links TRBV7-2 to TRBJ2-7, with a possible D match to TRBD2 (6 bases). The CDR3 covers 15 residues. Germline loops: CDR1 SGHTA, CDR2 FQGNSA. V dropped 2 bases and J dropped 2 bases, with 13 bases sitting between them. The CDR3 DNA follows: TGTGCCAGCAGCTTACTGGCCGGAGGGACCTACGAGCAGTACTTC. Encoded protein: CASSLLAGGTYEQYF.

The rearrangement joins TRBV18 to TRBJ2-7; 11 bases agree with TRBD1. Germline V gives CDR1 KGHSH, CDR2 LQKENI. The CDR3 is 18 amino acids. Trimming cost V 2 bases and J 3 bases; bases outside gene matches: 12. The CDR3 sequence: CASSPTRTGGQNSYEQYF. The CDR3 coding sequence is TGTGCCAGCTCACCAACTCGGACAGGGGGCCAAAACAGCTACGAGCAGTACTTC.

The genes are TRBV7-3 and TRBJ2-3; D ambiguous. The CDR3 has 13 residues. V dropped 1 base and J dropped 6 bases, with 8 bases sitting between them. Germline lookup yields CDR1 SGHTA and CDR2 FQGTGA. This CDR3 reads CASSLNLVDTQYF. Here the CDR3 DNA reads TGTGCCAGCAGCTTAAACCTAGTCGATACGCAGTATTTT.

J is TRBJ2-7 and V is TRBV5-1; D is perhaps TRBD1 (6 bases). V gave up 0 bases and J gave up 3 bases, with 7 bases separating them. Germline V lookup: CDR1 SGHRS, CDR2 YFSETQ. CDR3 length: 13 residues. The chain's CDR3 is CASSLGTDYEQYF. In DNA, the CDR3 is TGCGCCAGCAGCTTGGGGACAGACTACGAGCAGTACTTC.

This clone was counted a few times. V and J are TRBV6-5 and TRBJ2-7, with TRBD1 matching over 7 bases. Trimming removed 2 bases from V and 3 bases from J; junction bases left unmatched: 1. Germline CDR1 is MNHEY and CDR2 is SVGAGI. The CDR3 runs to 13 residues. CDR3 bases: TGTGCCAGCAGTTACCGGGACAGCTACGAGCAGTACTTC. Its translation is CASSYRDSYEQYF.

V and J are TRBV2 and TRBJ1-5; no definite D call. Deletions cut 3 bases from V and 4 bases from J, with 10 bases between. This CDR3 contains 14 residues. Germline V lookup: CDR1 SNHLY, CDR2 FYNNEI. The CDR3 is CASSDRAGNQPQHF. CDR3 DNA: TGTGCCAGCAGTGACAGAGCCGGGAATCAGCCCCAGCATTTT. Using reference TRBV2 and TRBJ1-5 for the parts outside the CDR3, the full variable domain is EPEVTQTPSHQVTQMGQEVILRCVPISNHLYFYWYRQILGQKVEFLVSFYNNEISEKSEIFDDQFSVERPDGSNFTLKIRSTKLEDSAMYFCASSDRAGNQPQHFGDGTRLSIL.

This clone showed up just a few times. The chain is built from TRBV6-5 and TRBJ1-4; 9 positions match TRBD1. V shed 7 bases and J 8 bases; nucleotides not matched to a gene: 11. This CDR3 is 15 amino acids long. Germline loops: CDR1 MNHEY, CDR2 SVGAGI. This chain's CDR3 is CASTPYGTGIEKLFF. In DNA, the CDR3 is TGTGCCAGCACCCCCTATGGGACAGGGATAGAAAAACTGTTTTTT.

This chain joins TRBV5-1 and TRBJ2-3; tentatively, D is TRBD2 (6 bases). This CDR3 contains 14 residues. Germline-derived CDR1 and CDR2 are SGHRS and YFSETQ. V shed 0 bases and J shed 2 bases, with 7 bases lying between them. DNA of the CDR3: TGCGCCAGCAGCTTGGGGACTACCACAGATACGCAGTATTTT. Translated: CASSLGTTTDTQYF.

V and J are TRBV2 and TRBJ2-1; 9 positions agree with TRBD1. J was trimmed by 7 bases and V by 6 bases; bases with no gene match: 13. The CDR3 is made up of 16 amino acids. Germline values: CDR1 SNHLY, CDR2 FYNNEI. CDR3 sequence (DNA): TGTGCCAGCAGCCGGGCCGGACAGGGGTTTTTTAATGAGCAGTTCTTC. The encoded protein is CASSRAGQGFFNEQFF.

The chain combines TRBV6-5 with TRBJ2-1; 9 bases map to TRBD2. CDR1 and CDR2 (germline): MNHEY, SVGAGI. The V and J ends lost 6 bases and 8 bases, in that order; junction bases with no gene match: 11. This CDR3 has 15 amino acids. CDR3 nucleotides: TGTGCCAGCAGGCAAAGCCTAGCGGGAAGGTATGAGCAGTTCTTC. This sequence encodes CASRQSLAGRYEQFF.

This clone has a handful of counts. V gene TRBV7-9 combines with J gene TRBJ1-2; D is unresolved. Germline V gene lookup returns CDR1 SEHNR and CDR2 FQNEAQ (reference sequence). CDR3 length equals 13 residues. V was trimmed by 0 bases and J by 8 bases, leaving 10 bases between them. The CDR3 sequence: CASSLADPGGYTF. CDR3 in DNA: TGTGCCAGCAGCTTAGCGGATCCCGGGGGCTACACCTTC. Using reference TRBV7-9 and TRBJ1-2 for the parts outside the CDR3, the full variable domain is DTGVSQNPRHKITKRGQNVTFRCDPISEHNRLYWYRQTLGQGPEFLTYFQNEAQLEKSRLLSDRFSAERPKGSFSTLEIQRTEQGDSAMYLCASSLADPGGYTFGSGTRLTVV.

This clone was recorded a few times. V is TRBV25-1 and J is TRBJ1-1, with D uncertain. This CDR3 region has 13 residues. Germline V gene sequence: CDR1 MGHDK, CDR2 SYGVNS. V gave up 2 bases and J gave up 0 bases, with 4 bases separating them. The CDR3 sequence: CASSERLNTEAFF. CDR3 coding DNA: TGTGCCAGCAGTGAACGTTTGAACACTGAAGCTTTCTTT. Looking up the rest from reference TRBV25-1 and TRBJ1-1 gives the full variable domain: EADIYQTPRYLVIGTGKKITLECSQTMGHDKMYWYQQDPGMELHLIHYSYGVNSTEKGDLSSESTVSRIRTEHFPLTLESARPSHTSQYLCASSERLNTEAFFGQGTRLTVV.

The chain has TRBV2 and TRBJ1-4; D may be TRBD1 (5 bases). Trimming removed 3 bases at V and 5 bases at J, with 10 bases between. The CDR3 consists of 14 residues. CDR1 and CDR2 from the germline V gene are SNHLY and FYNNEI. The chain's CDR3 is CASSEGGGNEKLFF. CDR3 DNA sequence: TGTGCCAGCAGTGAGGGCGGGGGGAATGAAAAACTGTTTTTT.